This T cell receptor (beta chain) is from a study of early T cells in non-severe SARS-CoV-2 infection. One entry per CDR3 protein, called by TCRdb with MiXCR from the 5' RACE reads. The sample lists approximately 60,000 distinct CDR3 sequences, approximately 12% seen once, with around 1.4% in the top ten. This clonotype has more than one count but fewer than ten. Germline loops: CDR1 LGHDT, CDR2 YNNKEL (reference sequence). With 3 bases clipped from V and 4 bases from J, the junction kept 6 bases outside the gene matches. The CDR3 runs 14 residues. The gene calls are TRBV3-1 and TRBJ2-7; 7 nucleotides line up with TRBD1. Sequenced sample: whole blood. The sequence was collected from an adult who was a healthcare worker with PCR-confirmed SARS-CoV-2 infection or an uninfected control (not recorded which). The CDR3 loop reads CASSQRGRGYEQYF. In DNA, the CDR3 is TGTGCCAGCAGCCAGCGTGGCAGGGGGTACGAGCAGTACTTC.